This TCR beta chain was recorded in a study of shared clonotypes between healthy human individuals. Profiling relied on immunoSEQ multiplex PCR, and the TCRdb table lists in-frame clones only, not all of them. The table has roughly 2.2 million clones, roughly 93% seen once. The sequence derives from a man younger than 35 in good health. Some clones in this sample may be carry-over from other donors' samples. Specimen: naive CD4+ T cells from PBMCs. Noted subset: CD45RA+ positively selected.

The chain's CDR3 is CSVALLLQETQYF. The CDR3 bases are TGCAGCGTTGCTCTCCTTCTGCAAGAGACCCAGTACTTC. V is TRBV29-1 and J is TRBJ2-5; D gene ambiguous. V gave up 4 bases and J gave up 2 bases, with 11 bases separating them. Germline assignment: CDR1 SQVTM and CDR2 ANQGSEA. The CDR3 has 13 amino acids.